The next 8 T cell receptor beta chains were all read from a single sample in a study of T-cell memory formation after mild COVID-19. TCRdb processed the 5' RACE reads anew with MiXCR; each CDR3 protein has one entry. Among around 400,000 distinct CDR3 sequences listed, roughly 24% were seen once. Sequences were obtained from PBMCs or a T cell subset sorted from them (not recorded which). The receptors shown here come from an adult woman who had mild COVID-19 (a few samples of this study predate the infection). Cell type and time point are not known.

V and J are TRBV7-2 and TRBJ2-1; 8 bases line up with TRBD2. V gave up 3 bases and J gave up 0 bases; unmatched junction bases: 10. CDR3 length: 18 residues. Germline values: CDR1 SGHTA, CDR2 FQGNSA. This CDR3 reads CASSFSGVLAASYNEQFF. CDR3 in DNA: TGTGCCAGCAGCTTTAGCGGCGTACTAGCGGCCTCCTACAATGAGCAGTTCTTC.

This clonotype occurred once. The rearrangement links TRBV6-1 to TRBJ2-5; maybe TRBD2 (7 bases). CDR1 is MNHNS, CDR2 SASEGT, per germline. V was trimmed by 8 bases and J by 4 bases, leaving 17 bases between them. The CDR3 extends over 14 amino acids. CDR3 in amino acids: CASGSQGRGETQYF. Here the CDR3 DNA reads TGTGCCAGCGGTAGCCAGGGGAGGGGAGAGACCCAGTACTTC.

DNA of the CDR3: TGTGCCAGCAGCGTAGCTCTGAAGGAGACCCAGTACTTC. Its protein product is CASSVALKETQYF. The chain has TRBV9 and TRBJ2-5, with unresolved D. Germline-derived CDR1 and CDR2 are SGDLS and YYNGEE. CDR3 size: 13 residues. Trimming removed 0 bases from V and 5 bases from J, with 8 bases in between.

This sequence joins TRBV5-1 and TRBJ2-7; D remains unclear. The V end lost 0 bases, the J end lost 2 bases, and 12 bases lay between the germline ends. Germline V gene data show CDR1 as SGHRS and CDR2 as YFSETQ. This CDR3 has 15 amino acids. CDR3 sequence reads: CASSLDGLTTYEQYF. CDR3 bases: TGCGCCAGCAGCTTGGACGGGCTCACCACCTACGAGCAGTACTTC.

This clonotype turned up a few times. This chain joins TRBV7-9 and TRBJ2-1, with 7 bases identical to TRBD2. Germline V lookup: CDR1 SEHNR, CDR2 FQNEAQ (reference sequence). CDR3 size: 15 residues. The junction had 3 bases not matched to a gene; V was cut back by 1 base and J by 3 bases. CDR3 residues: CASSLVSSGYNEQFF. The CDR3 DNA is TGTGCCAGCAGCTTAGTCTCTAGCGGCTACAATGAGCAGTTCTTC.

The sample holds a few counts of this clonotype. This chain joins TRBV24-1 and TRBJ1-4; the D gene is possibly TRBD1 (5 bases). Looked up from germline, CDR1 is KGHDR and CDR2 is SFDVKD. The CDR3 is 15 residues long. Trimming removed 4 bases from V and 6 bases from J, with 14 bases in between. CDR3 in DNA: TGTGCCACCAGTGACGGACACCGAAGAGATGAAAAACTGTTTTTT. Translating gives CATSDGHRRDEKLFF.

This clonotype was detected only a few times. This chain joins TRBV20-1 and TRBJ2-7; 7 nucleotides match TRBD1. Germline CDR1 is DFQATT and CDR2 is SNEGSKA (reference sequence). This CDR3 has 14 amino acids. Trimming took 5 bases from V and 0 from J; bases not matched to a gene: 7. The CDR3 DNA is TGCAGTGCTTCCGGGACAGCTCTCTCCTACGAGCAGTACTTC. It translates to CSASGTALSYEQYF.

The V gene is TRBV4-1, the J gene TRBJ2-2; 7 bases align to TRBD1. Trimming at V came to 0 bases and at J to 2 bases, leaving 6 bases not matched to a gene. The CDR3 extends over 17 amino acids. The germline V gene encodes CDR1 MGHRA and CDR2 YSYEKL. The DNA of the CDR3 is TGCGCCAGCAGCCAAGAGATCGCAGGGGGAAACACCGGGGAGCTGTTTTTT. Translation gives CASSQEIAGGNTGELFF.